One sample yielded the 20 T cell receptor beta chains listed below, sequenced in a study of OX40 agonist ivuxolimab in advanced cancers. Produced via immunoSEQ multiplex PCR; TCRdb's table is partial and in-frame only. The table includes over 80,000 clones, 85% to 90% detected once. This sample comprised CD4+ or CD8+ T cells sorted from blood, obtained in a trial of the OX40 agonist ivuxolimab. The receptors originated from an adult with an advanced solid tumor such as melanoma, head and neck, liver or kidney cancer.

This chain connects TRBV5-1 to TRBJ1-1, with a tentative D call TRBD1 (5 bases). Germline CDR1 reads SGHRS; CDR2 reads YFSETQ. The CDR3 has 16 amino acids. V lost 4 bases and J lost 5, with 21 bases in between. The CDR3 sequence is CASSPWSGAGGTEAFF. As DNA, the CDR3 is TGCGCCAGCAGCCCCTGGTCCGGGGCCGGTGGGACTGAAGCTTTCTTT. Full variable domain (missing parts from reference TRBV5-1 and TRBJ1-1): KAGVTQTPRYLIKTRGQQVTLSCSPISGHRSVSWYQQTPGQGLQFLFEYFSETQRNKGNFPGRFSGRQFSNSRSEMNVSTLELGDSALYLCASSPWSGAGGTEAFFGQGTRLTVV.

V usage is TRBV9 and J usage is TRBJ2-5; D remains unclear. The CDR3 length is 12 residues. V lost 0 bases to trimming and J lost 3 bases, with 3 bases between them. Germline loops: CDR1 SGDLS, CDR2 YYNGEE. CDR3 region: CASSVGEETQYF. CDR3 in DNA: TGTGCCAGCAGCGTAGGGGAAGAGACCCAGTACTTC.

About this clone: Additional DNA sequences in this sample encode the identical CDR3. The chain uses TRBV19 and TRBJ2-5; D is uncertain. Trimming removed 3 bases at V and 2 bases at J, with 4 bases between. The CDR3 contains 12 residues. Germline-derived CDR1 and CDR2 are LNHDA and SQIVND (reference sequence). CDR3: CASSIGQETQYF. In nucleotides, the CDR3 is TGTGCCAGTAGTATTGGGCAAGAGACCCAGTACTTC.

The rearrangement joins TRBV7-9 to TRBJ1-1; no definite D call. CDR1 is SEHNR, CDR2 FQNEAQ, per germline (reference sequence). This CDR3 comprises 12 residues. V was pared by 1 base and J by 8 bases, with 8 bases between. CDR3 sequence: CASSLEAGEAFF. As DNA, the CDR3 is TGTGCCAGCAGCTTAGAGGCGGGGGAAGCTTTCTTT.

This chain uses TRBV7-9 with TRBJ1-2; 7 bases are shared with TRBD1. CDR1 is SEHNR, CDR2 FQNEAQ, per germline (reference sequence). The V gene end was trimmed by 9 bases and the J gene end by 3 bases; junction bases not matched to a gene: 7. This CDR3 region has 13 residues. For the CDR3, the DNA is TGTGCCAGTCGACAGGGAGCGGACTATGGCTACACCTTC. It encodes CASRQGADYGYTF.

The V gene is TRBV29-1, the J gene TRBJ2-2, with 7 bases lining up with TRBD1. Germline V gene lookup returns CDR1 SQVTM and CDR2 ANQGSEA. Trimming removed 6 bases from V and 1 base from J; junction bases left unmatched: 5. CDR3 length: 14 residues. This CDR3 reads CSVRTGMNTGELFF. CDR3 nucleotides: TGCAGCGTCCGGACAGGAATGAACACCGGGGAGCTGTTTTTT.

V and J are TRBV6-5 and TRBJ2-1, with 7 nucleotides matching TRBD2. V was clipped by 4 bases and J by 0 bases; unmatched bases: 6. Germline V gene data show CDR1 as MNHEY and CDR2 as SVGAGI. This CDR3 has 16 amino acids. The CDR3 sequence: CASSSAGERSYNEQFF. The CDR3 nucleotides read TGTGCCAGCAGTTCCGCGGGGGAGCGCTCCTACAATGAGCAGTTCTTC.

The chain carries TRBV29-1 and TRBJ1-1; 9 bases align to TRBD1. V lost 7 bases, J lost 5 bases, and 8 bases stayed unmatched. CDR1 and CDR2 from the germline V gene are SQVTM and ANQGSEA. The CDR3 has 13 residues. The CDR3 coding sequence is TGCAGCGCTGGCCGACAGGGGGGAACTGAAGCTTTCTTT. This translates into CSAGRQGGTEAFF.

The gene calls are TRBV7-2 and TRBJ2-2, with a tentative D call TRBD2 (6 bases). V lost 3 bases to trimming and J lost 5 bases, with 10 bases between them. Germline lookup yields CDR1 SGHTA and CDR2 FQGNSA. The CDR3 covers 14 residues. In DNA form, the CDR3 reads TGTGCCAGCAGCTTCAATAGCGGTACCGGGGAGCTGTTTTTT. The encoded protein is CASSFNSGTGELFF.

The V call is TRBV7-2, the J call TRBJ2-1; D not certain. CDR3 length: 12 residues. V lost 0 bases and J lost 12, with 9 bases in between. CDR1 and CDR2 (germline): SGHTA, FQGNSA. The DNA of the CDR3 is TGTGCCAGCAGCTTAGCCGGTCCATCGCAGTTCTTC. As protein: CASSLAGPSQFF.

V is TRBV11-3 and J is TRBJ1-1; D perhaps matches TRBD1 (6 bases). This CDR3 contains 17 residues. The V and J ends lost 5 bases and 3 bases respectively, with 22 bases between them. Germline CDR1 reads SGHNT; CDR2 reads YENEEA. The CDR3 DNA follows: TGTGCCAGCAGCCCCACTAGCGGGGACACCTTTTACACTGAAGCTTTCTTT. Protein product: CASSPTSGDTFYTEAFF.

The chain carries TRBV7-9 and TRBJ2-7; D gene uncertain. CDR3 length: 12 amino acids. Trimming stripped 3 bases from V and 5 bases from J, with 8 bases between. In germline, CDR1 is SEHNR, CDR2 FQNEAQ (reference sequence). The CDR3 nucleotides are TGTGCCAGCAGCTTCGCAGGCAACGAGCAGTACTTC. Translation: CASSFAGNEQYF.

The V gene is TRBV7-6, the J gene TRBJ1-4; D is ambiguous. V was cut by 5 bases and J by 3 bases, with 13 bases left in between. The CDR3 runs 15 residues. Germline CDR1 reads SGHVS; CDR2 reads FNYEAQ. The DNA of the CDR3 is TGTGCCAGCAGCCCAAGGAATGGGGCTAATGAAAAACTGTTTTTT. Residues: CASSPRNGANEKLFF. The full variable domain, its missing parts supplied by reference TRBV7-6 and TRBJ1-4, is GAGVSQSPRYKVTKRGQDVALRCDPISGHVSLYWYRQALGQGPEFLTYFNYEAQQDKSGLPNDRFSAERPEGSISTLTIQRTEQRDSAMYRCASSPRNGANEKLFFGSGTQLSVL.

The V gene is TRBV7-9, the J gene TRBJ2-1; the match to TRBD2 covers 8 bases. The J segment lost 6 bases and the V segment lost 5 bases, leaving 9 bases of the junction unmatched. Germline lookup yields CDR1 SEHNR and CDR2 FQNEAQ (reference sequence). This CDR3 contains 15 residues. The CDR3 sequence: CASSPQAGVINEQFF. The CDR3 coding sequence is TGTGCCAGCAGCCCTCAAGCGGGAGTGATCAATGAGCAGTTCTTC.

The J gene is TRBJ2-6, the V gene TRBV19; tentatively, D is TRBD1 or TRBD2 (5 bases each). The V end was cut by 4 bases, the J end by 1 base, with 11 bases between. The CDR3 consists of 16 residues. Germline V gives CDR1 LNHDA, CDR2 SQIVND (reference sequence). The CDR3 region is CASSTSWGSGANVLTF. As DNA, the CDR3 is TGTGCCAGTAGTACGTCATGGGGGTCTGGGGCCAACGTCCTGACTTTC.

The sample holds a few counts of this clone. V gene TRBV6-5 combines with J gene TRBJ2-7, with 9 positions matching TRBD2. Germline CDR1 and CDR2: MNHEY and SVGAGI. The J segment lost 2 bases and the V segment lost 2 bases, leaving 7 bases of the junction unmatched. There are 16 residues in the CDR3. For the CDR3, the DNA is TGTGCCAGCAGTTACACGCTAGCGGGGATCCCCTACGAGCAGTACTTC. Translation gives CASSYTLAGIPYEQYF.

The DNA for the CDR3 is TGTGCCAGCAGCCCCCGAGAGGCGTACGAGCAGTACTTC. Its translation is CASSPREAYEQYF. This chain links TRBV11-1 with TRBJ2-7, with D uncertain. There are 13 residues in the CDR3. Germline loops: CDR1 SGHAT, CDR2 FQDESV (reference sequence). With 5 bases removed from V and 4 bases from J, the gap between germline ends came to 12 bases. Variable domain in full (rest from reference TRBV11-1 and TRBJ2-7): EAEVAQSPRYKITEKSQAVAFWCDPISGHATLYWYRQILGQGPELLVQFQDESVVDDSQLPKDRFSAERLKGVDSTLKIQPAELGDSAMYLCASSPREAYEQYFGPGTRLTVT.

As DNA, the CDR3 is TGTGCCAGCACCCCGAGCTCTGGGGCCAACGTCCTGACTTTC. Translation: CASTPSSGANVLTF. The gene calls are TRBV2 and TRBJ2-6, with no clear D. The V end was cut by 7 bases, the J end by 0 bases, with 7 bases between. The CDR3 contains 14 residues. The germline V gene has CDR1 SNHLY and CDR2 FYNNEI.

The rearrangement joins TRBV4-3 to TRBJ2-2; no clear D gene. V was trimmed by 0 bases and J by 8 bases, leaving 13 bases between them. The CDR3 consists of 15 residues. The germline CDR1 and CDR2 sequences are LGHNA and YSLEER. The CDR3 sequence is CASSQDYFSWGELFF. DNA for the CDR3: TGCGCCAGCAGCCAAGATTACTTTAGCTGGGGGGAGCTGTTTTTT.

CDR3 sequence: CASSYGTSGYNEQFF. The CDR3 nucleotides are TGTGCCAGCAGTTACGGTACTAGCGGATACAATGAGCAGTTCTTC. The V gene is TRBV6-6, the J gene TRBJ2-1, with 8 bases that match TRBD2. The CDR3 loop spans 15 amino acids. With 2 bases clipped from V and 4 bases from J, the junction kept 4 bases outside the gene matches. CDR1 and CDR2 from the germline V gene are MNHNY and SVGAGI (reference sequence).